The clone carrying this TCR beta chain is large. Its matching antigen is unknown. CDR1 and CDR2 from the germline V gene are SQVTM and ANQGSEA. V was pared by 3 bases and J by 3 bases, with 12 bases between. This CDR3 has 13 residues. These data belong to a study of T and B cells in COVID-19 patients. General study findings and limits: Symptomatic-phase blood samples from mildly ill patients and early samples from severe cases were scarce.

TRB rearrangements were amplified by multiplex PCR with BIOMED2 TRB-A/B primers. TCRdb passed the multiplex PCR reads through MiXCR, listing each CDR3 protein once. The sample lists over a thousand distinct CDR3 sequences; about 30% were seen once. From blood, roughly 250-550 ng of genomic DNA served as TRB template. The clonotype was recovered from a human donor with active COVID-19. The sequenced sample was blood. The rearrangement joins TRBV29-1 to TRBJ2-7, with D possibly TRBD2 on 6 matching bases. The CDR3 is CSVDTGVDYEQYF. CDR3 bases: TGCAGCGTTGATACGGGAGTCGACTACGAGCAGTACTTC.